In its sample, the clone carrying this T cell receptor beta chain was seen many times. The CDR3 has 16 residues. CDR1 and CDR2 from the germline V gene are SGHRS and YFSETQ. V was clipped by 4 bases and J by 6 bases; unmatched bases: 11. Preparation of the TCRbeta library was carried out with unique molecular identifiers. TCRdb used MiXCR to reprocess the PCR reads, holding one entry per CDR3 protein. This sample has fewer than 120,000 distinct CDR3 sequences, with 10% found just once. This sample was included in a study of T-cell reconstitution after alpha-beta-depleted transplantation in children. The J gene is TRBJ2-3, the V gene TRBV5-1; 10 bases are a match to TRBD2. Material: PBMCs from the stem cell graft donor, obtained from the stem cell graft. This clonotype originated in a human donor who donated a stem cell graft to a child with acute lymphoblastic leukemia. CDR3 sequence reads: CASSTEAGGPGDTQYF. The CDR3, as DNA: TGCGCCAGCAGCACCGAAGCGGGAGGGCCTGGGGATACGCAGTATTTT.